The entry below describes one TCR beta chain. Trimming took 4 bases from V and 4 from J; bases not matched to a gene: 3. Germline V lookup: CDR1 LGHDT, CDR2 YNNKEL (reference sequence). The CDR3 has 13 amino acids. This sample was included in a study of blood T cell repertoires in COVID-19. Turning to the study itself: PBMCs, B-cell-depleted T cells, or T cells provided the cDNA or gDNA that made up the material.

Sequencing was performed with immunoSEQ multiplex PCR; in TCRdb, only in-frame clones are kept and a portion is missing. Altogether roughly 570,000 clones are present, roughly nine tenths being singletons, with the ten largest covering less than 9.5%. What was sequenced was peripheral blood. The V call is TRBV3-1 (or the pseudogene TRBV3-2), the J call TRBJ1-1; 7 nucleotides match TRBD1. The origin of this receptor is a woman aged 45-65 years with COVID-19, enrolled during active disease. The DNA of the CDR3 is TGTGCCAGCAGCCTGACAGGGCGCACTGAAGCTTTCTTT. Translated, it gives CASSLTGRTEAFF.